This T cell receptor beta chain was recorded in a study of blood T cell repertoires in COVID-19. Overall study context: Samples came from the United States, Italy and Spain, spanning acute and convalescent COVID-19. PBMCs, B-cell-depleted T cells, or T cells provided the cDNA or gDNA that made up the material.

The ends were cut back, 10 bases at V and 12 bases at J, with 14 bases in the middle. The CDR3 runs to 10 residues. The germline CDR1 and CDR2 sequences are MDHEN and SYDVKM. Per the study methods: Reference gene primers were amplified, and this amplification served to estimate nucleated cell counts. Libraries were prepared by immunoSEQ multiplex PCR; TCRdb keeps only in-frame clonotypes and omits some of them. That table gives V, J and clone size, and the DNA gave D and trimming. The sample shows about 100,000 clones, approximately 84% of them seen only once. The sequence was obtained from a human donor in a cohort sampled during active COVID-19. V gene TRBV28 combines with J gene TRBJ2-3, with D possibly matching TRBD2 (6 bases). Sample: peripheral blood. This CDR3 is CATAGRSQYF. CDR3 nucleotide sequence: TGTGCCACGGCGGGACGGTCCCAGTATTTT. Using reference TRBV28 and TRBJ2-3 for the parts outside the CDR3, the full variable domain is DVKVTQSSRYLVKRTGEKVFLECVQDMDHENMFWYRQDPGLGLRLIYFSYDVKMKEKGDIPEGYSVSREKKERFSLILESASTNQTSMYLCATAGRSQYFGPGTRLTVL.